This section outlines one T cell receptor (beta chain) sequence together with its context. Its antigen remains unknown. This sample was taken from a study of CD8 T cells in ankylosing spondylitis. Trimming took 6 bases from V and 1 from J; bases not matched to a gene: 7. This CDR3 has 14 amino acids. Looked up from germline, CDR1 is DFQATT and CDR2 is SNEGSKA (reference sequence). TCRdb reanalysed the 5' RACE reads using MiXCR and keeps one entry per CDR3 protein. This sample has 450,000 or so distinct CDR3 sequences, with more than 25% found just once. Study observations and caveats: Seven to nine highly homologous variants made up a TCR beta motif, and this motif appeared characteristic of ankylosing spondylitis blood. Reportedly, significant enrichment of disease-linked clones occurred in matched ankylosing spondylitis synovial fluid.

The rearrangement links TRBV20-1 to TRBJ2-7; 9 bases align to TRBD1. The sequence derives from a male donor with ankylosing spondylitis. Material: blood, either unsorted or a sorted T cell fraction (not recorded which). The CDR3 protein is CSASKGTGSYEQYF. DNA of the CDR3: TGCAGTGCCTCCAAGGGGACAGGGTCCTACGAGCAGTACTTC.